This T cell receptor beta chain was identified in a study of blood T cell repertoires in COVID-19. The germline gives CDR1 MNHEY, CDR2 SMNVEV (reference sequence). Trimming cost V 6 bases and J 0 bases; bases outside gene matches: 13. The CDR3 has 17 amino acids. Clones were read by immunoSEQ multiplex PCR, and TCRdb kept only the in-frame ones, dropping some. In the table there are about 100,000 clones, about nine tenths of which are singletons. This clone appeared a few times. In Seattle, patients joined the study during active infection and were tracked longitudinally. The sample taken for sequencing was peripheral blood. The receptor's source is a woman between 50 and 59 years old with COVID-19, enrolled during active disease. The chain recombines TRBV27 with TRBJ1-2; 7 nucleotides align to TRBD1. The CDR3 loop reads CASSTTGVGRSNYGYTF. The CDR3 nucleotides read TGTGCCAGCAGCACCACAGGGGTGGGAAGATCTAACTATGGCTACACCTTC.